This T cell receptor beta chain was retrieved from a study of blood T cell repertoires in COVID-19. Study in general: The United States, Italy and Spain supplied acute and convalescent COVID-19 samples. T cells, B-cell-depleted T cells, or PBMCs provided the cDNA or gDNA that served as material.

V dropped 11 bases and J dropped 5; count of bases not matched to a gene: 7. CDR3 size: 12 residues. Germline CDR1 SNHLY, CDR2 FYNNEI. Per the original methods: Amplification of reference gene primers provided the estimated nucleated cell counts. TCRdb keeps only in-frame clones here, not all; method: immunoSEQ multiplex PCR. The D gene and trimming were derived from the DNA, and the V and J assignments and clone size from that table. The sample lists about 440,000 clones; about 89% were seen once. This chain connects TRBV2 to TRBJ2-5; 8 positions match TRBD1. This sequence originates from a woman aged 25 to 39 with acute or convalescent COVID-19. Sequencing used peripheral blood. CDR3 loop: CAGRTGRETQYF. In DNA, the CDR3 is TGTGCCGGAAGGACAGGGAGGGAGACCCAGTACTTC.